This entry lists 30 T cell receptor beta chains sequenced from one sample in a study of T cell repertoires in cytomegalovirus infection. One entry per CDR3 protein results from TCRdb running MiXCR on the reads. The table has about 310,000 distinct CDR3 sequences, around a quarter seen once. No cognate antigen is known for these TCRs. This sample comprised cultured PBMCs, obtained from culture after CMV antigen stimulation. The receptor source for this set is a human donor in good health (CMV status not recorded). Some clones in this sample may be carry-over from other donors' samples.

This chain links TRBV7-3 with TRBJ2-2; D is perhaps TRBD1 or TRBD2 (6 bases each). Trimming left V 3 bases short and J 4 bases short, with 15 bases between. The CDR3 sequence is 16 residues long. Germline loops: CDR1 SGHTA, CDR2 FQGTGA. The CDR3 DNA sequence: TGTGCCAGCAGCTTTATGGGGGCGGGGAGCACCGGGGAGCTGTTTTTT. This codes for CASSFMGAGSTGELFF. The full variable domain, in which reference TRBV7-3 and TRBJ2-2 provide the parts outside the CDR3, is GAGVSQTPSNKVTEKGKYVELRCDPISGHTALYWYRQSLGQGPEFLIYFQGTGAADDSGLPNDRFFAVRPEGSVSTLKIQRTERGDSAVYLCASSFMGAGSTGELFFGEGSRLTVL.

This chain joins TRBV6-2 or TRBV6-3 and TRBJ2-7; the D gene could be TRBD1 or TRBD2 (5 bases each). With 1 base removed from V and 1 base from J, the gap between germline ends came to 8 bases. Germline-derived CDR1 and CDR2 are MNHEY and SVGEGT. The CDR3 totals 14 residues. The CDR3 is CASSYLGRSYEQYV. DNA of the CDR3: TGTGCCAGCAGTTACTTGGGACGGTCCTACGAGCAGTACGTC.

This clonotype was seen many times. The rearrangement joins TRBV7-2 to TRBJ1-4; TRBD1 matches at 9 bases. J gave up 7 bases and V 8 bases, and 8 bases lay outside the gene matches. There are 14 residues in the CDR3. Germline V gene data show CDR1 as SGHTA and CDR2 as FQGNSA. The CDR3 DNA reads TGTGCCAGCGCTACCGGGACAGGGACTGAAAAACTGTTTTTT. It specifies CASATGTGTEKLFF.

V and J are TRBV27 and TRBJ1-1; 9 bases agree with TRBD1. J lost 6 bases, V lost 6 bases, and 2 bases had no gene match. Germline CDR1 reads MNHEY; CDR2 reads SMNVEV (reference sequence). This CDR3 region has 12 residues. The CDR3 here is CASSRTGAEAFF. CDR3 nucleotides: TGTGCCAGCAGCCGGACAGGGGCTGAAGCTTTCTTT.

This clonotype appeared many times. The rearrangement links TRBV7-8 to TRBJ2-7; 11 bases align to TRBD2. CDR3 length equals 15 residues. The trim removed 5 bases at V and 2 bases at J, leaving 5 bases unmatched. The germline V gene encodes CDR1 SGHVS and CDR2 FQNEAQ. The CDR3 loop reads CASSGTSGRTYEQYV. In DNA form, the CDR3 reads TGTGCCAGCAGCGGAACTAGCGGGAGAACCTACGAGCAGTACGTC.

This clonotype showed up many times. This CDR3 is CASSLTVANYGYTF. For the CDR3, the DNA is TGTGCCAGCAGTTTAACAGTCGCTAACTATGGCTACACCTTC. This chain links TRBV6-1 with TRBJ1-2; D remains ambiguous. The germline gives CDR1 MNHNS, CDR2 SASEGT. CDR3 size: 14 residues. The V and J ends lost 5 bases and 0 bases respectively, with 10 bases between them.

The sample holds many counts of this clonotype. The rearrangement uses TRBV6-2 or TRBV6-3 and TRBJ2-4; no reliable D call. This CDR3 contains 18 residues. Germline values: CDR1 MNHEY, CDR2 SVGEGT. V was pared by 6 bases and J by 2 bases, with 23 bases between. CDR3 loop: CASSLQTRKLLSKNIQYF. In DNA, the CDR3 is TGTGCCAGCAGCCTCCAGACAAGGAAACTTCTTTCCAAAAACATTCAGTACTTC.

As to this clonotype: The junction does not match germline at one end; this may be a read error. V gene TRBV11-2 combines with J gene TRBJ1-2; TRBD1 aligns across 10 bases. Germline assignment: CDR1 SGHAT and CDR2 FQNNGV. The CDR3 spans 13 residues. CDR3 bases: TGTACCAGCAGCCGACAGGGGGCGGATGGCTACACCTTC. This encodes CTSSRQGADGYTF.

The chain couples TRBV12-3 or TRBV12-4 to TRBJ2-1; tentatively, D is TRBD1 or TRBD2 (6 bases each). V was clipped by 3 bases and J by 12 bases, with 15 bases between them. The CDR3 totals 13 residues. In nucleotides, the CDR3 is TGTGCCAGCAGTTTGGGGGCGGGATTCCCGCAGTTCTTC. Translation: CASSLGAGFPQFF.

This clonotype turned up a few times. The rearrangement joins TRBV12-3 or TRBV12-4 to TRBJ2-5, with TRBD2 matching 9 bases. V shed 5 bases and J 1 base; nucleotides not matched to a gene: 8. This CDR3 has 16 residues. CDR3 nucleotide sequence: TGTGCCAGCAGTACCGGGACTAGCTACTCCCAAGAGACCCAGTACTTC. It specifies CASSTGTSYSQETQYF.

J is TRBJ2-7 and V is TRBV20-1; possibly TRBD1 or TRBD2 for D (5 bases each). From germline, CDR1 is DFQATT and CDR2 SNEGSKA (reference sequence). V lost 3 bases and J lost 4, with 13 bases in between. This CDR3 comprises 13 residues. The CDR3 loop is CSARGVGPYEQYF. The CDR3 DNA is TGCAGTGCTAGGGGGGTTGGGCCTTACGAGCAGTACTTC.

The rearrangement joins TRBV12-3 or TRBV12-4 to TRBJ2-5; TRBD1 is a possible D gene (6 bases). The CDR3 consists of 14 residues. Trimming took off 7 bases at V and 0 bases at J, with 12 bases between the two ends. The CDR3 region has the DNA TGTGCCAGCAAAGTGACAGGCGACCAAGAGACCCAGTACTTC. The encoded protein is CASKVTGDQETQYF.

The chain has TRBV25-1 and TRBJ2-3; D uncertain. V dropped 1 base and J dropped 2 bases, with 7 bases sitting between them. Germline V gene lookup returns CDR1 MGHDK and CDR2 SYGVNS. This CDR3 has 14 amino acids. CDR3 amino acids: CASSESRFTDTQYF. In nucleotides, the CDR3 is TGTGCCAGCAGTGAATCTCGGTTCACAGATACGCAGTATTTT.

The rearrangement uses TRBV19 and TRBJ2-7, with 9 bases fitting TRBD1. The V gene end was trimmed by 2 bases and the J gene end by 0 bases; junction bases not matched to a gene: 5. Germline V lookup: CDR1 LNHDA, CDR2 SQIVND (reference sequence). The CDR3 length is 16 residues. The DNA of the CDR3 is TGTGCCAGTAGTATATCTACAGGGGGCTACTCCTACGAGCAGTACTTC. Translating it yields CASSISTGGYSYEQYF.

This clonotype was detected only a few times. This chain uses TRBV27 with TRBJ1-2; 7 bases are shared with TRBD1. The ends lost 5 bases at V and 0 bases at J; junction bases unmatched: 6. The CDR3 is 15 amino acids. The V gene's germline CDR1 is MNHEY and CDR2 SMNVEV (reference sequence). The CDR3 DNA sequence: TGTGCCAGCAGTAGAACAGGGGCCGCTAACTATGGCTACACCTTC. This sequence encodes CASSRTGAANYGYTF.

The genes are TRBV28 and TRBJ2-7; 11 bases line up with TRBD2. Germline values: CDR1 MDHEN, CDR2 SYDVKM. The CDR3 length is 16 residues. The junction had 8 bases not matched to a gene; V was cut back by 4 bases and J by 3 bases. CDR3 sequence (DNA): TGTGCCAGCAGTTCTCCCGGGACTAGCGGAAACTACGAGCAGTACTTC. Amino acid sequence: CASSSPGTSGNYEQYF.

This clonotype has only a few counts. The chain has TRBV10-3 and TRBJ2-5; the match to TRBD2 covers 13 bases. The CDR3 extends over 15 amino acids. Germline lookup yields CDR1 ENHRY and CDR2 SYGVKD. V lost 6 bases, J lost 7 bases, and 8 bases stayed unmatched. The CDR3 coding sequence is TGTGCCATCAGCGCTGGGACTAGCGGGACGGGGACCCAGTACTTC. Its protein product is CAISAGTSGTGTQYF.

This clonotype was counted many times. The rearrangement joins TRBV24-1 to TRBJ2-1; no reliable D call. Germline values: CDR1 KGHDR, CDR2 SFDVKD. The CDR3 length is 17 residues. V was shortened by 3 bases and J by 3 bases, with 17 bases between the two germline ends. The CDR3 loop reads CATSDAPPGGVYNEQFF. In DNA form, the CDR3 reads TGTGCCACCAGTGATGCCCCCCCTGGCGGAGTCTACAATGAGCAGTTCTTC.

In its sample, this clonotype was seen many times. CDR3 region: CASSLYREVQETQYF. Here the CDR3 DNA reads TGTGCCAGCAGTTTATATCGCGAGGTACAAGAGACCCAGTACTTC. The genes are TRBV12-3 or TRBV12-4 and TRBJ2-5; D is unresolved. The CDR3 spans 15 residues. The V end was cut by 2 bases, the J end by 2 bases, with 12 bases between.

This clonotype turned up a few times. This chain connects TRBV6-2 or TRBV6-3 to TRBJ2-7, with TRBD1 matching 9 bases. The V and J ends lost 7 bases and 2 bases, in that order; junction bases with no gene match: 6. This CDR3 has 14 residues. The germline gives CDR1 MNHEY, CDR2 SVGEGT. DNA for the CDR3: TGTGCCAGCAAGCCGGGACAGGGAACCTACGAGCAGTACGTC. Protein: CASKPGQGTYEQYV.

This clonotype was counted a few times. The chain couples TRBV6-5 to TRBJ2-5; 8 nucleotides agree with TRBD2. The CDR3 has 16 amino acids. CDR1 is MNHEY, CDR2 SVGAGI, per germline. The V and J ends lost 6 bases and 5 bases, in that order; junction bases with no gene match: 14. The CDR3, as DNA: TGTGCCAGCAGGCGCGCTTCAGCGGGAGTCGGCGAGACCCAGTACTTC. Translating it yields CASRRASAGVGETQYF.

The table lists this clonotype with a few counts. V and J are TRBV7-6 and TRBJ2-1; TRBD2 agrees at 8 bases. V lost 5 bases to trimming and J lost 6 bases; unmatched junction nucleotides: 9. Per the germline V gene, CDR1 is SGHVS and CDR2 is FNYEAQ. The CDR3 is 15 amino acids. In DNA form, the CDR3 reads TGTGCCAGCAGCGATTTAAGCGGGAGTTTCAATGAGCAGTTCTTC. Translation: CASSDLSGSFNEQFF.

The chain recombines TRBV7-2 with TRBJ2-1; D perhaps matches TRBD1 (6 bases). There are 13 residues in the CDR3. CDR1 is SGHTA and CDR2 is FQGNSA in the germline V gene. Trimming cost V 1 base and J 9 bases, with 10 bases left between them. The CDR3 reads CASSLVVTGEQFF. The CDR3 nucleotides are TGTGCCAGCAGCTTAGTCGTGACAGGTGAGCAGTTCTTC.

V and J are TRBV18 and TRBJ2-1; 9 nucleotides match TRBD2. Germline V gives CDR1 KGHSH, CDR2 LQKENI. The V gene end was trimmed by 4 bases and the J gene end by 10 bases; junction bases not matched to a gene: 14. The CDR3 is made up of 16 amino acids. Here the CDR3 DNA reads TGTGCCAGCTCACGAGTAGCGGGAGCATTTGGGTACGAGCAGTTCTTC. It codes for CASSRVAGAFGYEQFF.

This rearrangement joins TRBV4-3 to TRBJ1-2; 11 bases fit TRBD1. The CDR3 contains 17 residues. Germline values: CDR1 LGHNA, CDR2 YSLEER. V was clipped by 3 bases and J by 4 bases; unmatched bases: 10. The CDR3 nucleotides read TGCGCCAGCAGCCAGGGTGCCGGGACAGGGGGGACCTATGGCTACACCTTC. This codes for CASSQGAGTGGTYGYTF.

V gene TRBV4-1 combines with J gene TRBJ1-5; D remains unclear. The CDR3 is made up of 13 amino acids. Germline-derived CDR1 and CDR2 are MGHRA and YSYEKL. Trimming pared 1 base from V and 5 bases from J, leaving 6 bases between. The CDR3 region has the DNA TGCGCCAGCAGCCAAGGGGTGCATCAGCCCCAGCATTTT. Translating it yields CASSQGVHQPQHF.

This clonotype has a count of ten or more. The V and J genes are TRBV18 and TRBJ1-1; D may be TRBD1 (6 bases). V was trimmed by 3 bases and J by 8 bases, leaving 16 bases between them. The germline gives CDR1 KGHSH, CDR2 LQKENI. The CDR3 covers 14 residues. CDR3 residues: CASSPSNPDREAFF. The CDR3 DNA follows: TGTGCCAGCTCACCTTCGAACCCAGACAGGGAAGCTTTCTTT.

This chain joins TRBV7-3 and TRBJ1-6; weak D call: TRBD1 (5 bases). The CDR3 consists of 15 residues. Germline-derived CDR1 and CDR2 are SGHTA and FQGTGA. V lost 5 bases to trimming and J lost 6 bases, with 14 bases between them. In DNA form, the CDR3 reads TGTGCCAGCAGCCCGGGGCTGGGCAGTAATTCACCCCTCCACTTT. Translated, it gives CASSPGLGSNSPLHF.

A few counts support this clonotype. The rearrangement uses TRBV12-3 or TRBV12-4 and TRBJ1-1, with a possible D match to TRBD1 (6 bases). V lost 4 bases and J lost 0, with 15 bases in between. The CDR3 spans 16 residues. As DNA, the CDR3 is TGTGCCAGCAGTTCCCGGGGGGCGGGCCTGAACACTGAAGCTTTCTTT. It codes for CASSSRGAGLNTEAFF.

The J gene is TRBJ1-5, the V gene TRBV3-1; D might be TRBD1 (6 bases). The CDR3 runs to 12 residues. Germline-derived CDR1 and CDR2 are LGHDT and YNNKEL (reference sequence). V lost 6 bases and J 7 bases, leaving 10 bases between the germline ends. For the CDR3, the DNA is TGTGCCAGCAGTCAGGGGCAGCAGCCCCAGCATTTT. It yields the protein CASSQGQQPQHF.